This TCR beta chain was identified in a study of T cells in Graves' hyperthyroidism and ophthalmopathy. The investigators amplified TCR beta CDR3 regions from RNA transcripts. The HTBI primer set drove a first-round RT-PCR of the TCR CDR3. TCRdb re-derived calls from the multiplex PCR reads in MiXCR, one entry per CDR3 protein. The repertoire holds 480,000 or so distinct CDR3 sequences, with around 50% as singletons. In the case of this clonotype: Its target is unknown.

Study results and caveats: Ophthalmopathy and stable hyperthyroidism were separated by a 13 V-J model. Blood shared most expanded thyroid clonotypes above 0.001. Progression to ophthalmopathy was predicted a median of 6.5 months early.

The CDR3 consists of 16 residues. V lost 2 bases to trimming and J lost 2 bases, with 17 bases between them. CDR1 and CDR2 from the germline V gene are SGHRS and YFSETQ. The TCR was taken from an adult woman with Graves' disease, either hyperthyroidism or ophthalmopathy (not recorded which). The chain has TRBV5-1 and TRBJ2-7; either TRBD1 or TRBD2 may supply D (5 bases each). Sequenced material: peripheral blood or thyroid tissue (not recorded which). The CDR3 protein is CASSFYPVGTTYEQYF. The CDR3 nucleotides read TGCGCCAGCAGCTTCTACCCCGTCGGGACGACCTACGAGCAGTACTTC.